One sample yielded the 30 T cell receptor beta chains listed below, sequenced in a study of blood T cell repertoires in COVID-19. Sequencing used immunoSEQ multiplex PCR; TCRdb keeps in-frame clones, though not all of them. Of about 160,000 clones in the sample, over 75% were seen once. Sequences were obtained from peripheral blood. Receptor source: a human donor in a cohort sampled during active COVID-19.

The chain combines TRBV3-1 (or the pseudogene TRBV3-2) with TRBJ2-3; TRBD2 aligns across 14 bases. V dropped 4 bases and J dropped 5; count of bases not matched to a gene: 11. The germline V gene has CDR1 LGHDT and CDR2 YNNKEL (reference sequence). CDR3 size: 18 residues. CDR3: CASSREVPGLAGEDTQYF. The CDR3 DNA is TGTGCCAGCAGCCGGGAAGTTCCGGGACTAGCGGGGGAAGATACGCAGTATTTT.

In nucleotides, the CDR3 is TGCGCCAGCAGTTTGGCGGATGAGCAGTTCTTC. Translated, it gives CASSLADEQFF. The chain is built from TRBV4-1 and TRBJ2-1; no definite D call. V was trimmed by 6 bases and J by 8 bases, leaving 8 bases between them. The germline V gene has CDR1 MGHRA and CDR2 YSYEKL. There are 11 residues in the CDR3.

The chain carries TRBV6-5 and TRBJ2-5; 7 bases are a match to TRBD2. There are 15 residues in the CDR3. Germline V CDR1 and CDR2: MNHEY, SVGAGI. Trimming removed 7 bases from V and 5 bases from J; junction bases left unmatched: 13. The CDR3: CASTRRREGGETQYF. CDR3 in DNA: TGTGCCAGCACCCGACGGAGGGAGGGTGGGGAGACCCAGTACTTC.

The chain couples TRBV19 to TRBJ1-2; the D is unclear. The germline V and J ends were trimmed by 2 bases and 4 bases, with 8 bases remaining between them. Germline-derived CDR1 and CDR2 are LNHDA and SQIVND (reference sequence). The CDR3 length is 13 residues. CDR3 nucleotide sequence: TGTGCCAGTAGTATACTGGGCGCCTATGGCTACACCTTC. It is translated as CASSILGAYGYTF.

V is TRBV28 and J is TRBJ2-3, with TRBD2 identical over 8 bases. This CDR3 is built from 15 residues. The germline V gene has CDR1 MDHEN and CDR2 SYDVKM. Trimming cost V 3 bases and J 1 base; bases outside gene matches: 3. The DNA for the CDR3 is TGTGCCAGCAGTTTTTCAGCGGGGGGCACAGATACGCAGTATTTT. This translates into CASSFSAGGTDTQYF.

This clone was counted ten times or more. This chain joins TRBV2 and TRBJ2-7; tentative D call: TRBD1 (5 bases). Germline V gene data show CDR1 as SNHLY and CDR2 as FYNNEI. This CDR3 is built from 14 residues. The V gene lost 1 base and the J gene lost 5 bases, with 12 bases spanning the gap. For the CDR3, the DNA is TGTGCCAGCAGTGAAGTCGGCGCGGACAACGAGCAGTACTTC. It codes for CASSEVGADNEQYF.

The chain employs TRBV2 and TRBJ2-1; the D gene is possibly TRBD2 (6 bases). Looked up from germline, CDR1 is SNHLY and CDR2 is FYNNEI. This CDR3 is 18 amino acids long. V dropped 0 bases and J dropped 5 bases, with 20 bases sitting between them. The CDR3 DNA reads TGTGCCAGCAGTGAAGCGAGCGGGCAGCTAGGGTGGGACAATGAGCAGTTCTTC. Translating gives CASSEASGQLGWDNEQFF.

This chain's CDR3 is CASSLFREQETQYF. The CDR3 region has the DNA TGTGCCAGCAGTTTATTCAGGGAACAAGAGACCCAGTACTTC. V usage is TRBV27 and J usage is TRBJ2-5; D may be TRBD1 (5 bases). Germline V lookup: CDR1 MNHEY, CDR2 SMNVEV (reference sequence). V lost 1 base to trimming and J lost 2 bases, with 8 bases between them. This CDR3 has 14 amino acids.

The V gene is TRBV4-3, the J gene TRBJ2-1, with unresolved D. This CDR3 region has 15 residues. Germline CDR1 and CDR2: LGHNA and YSLEER. V was pared by 0 bases and J by 3 bases, with 9 bases between. CDR3 amino acids: CASSQDGRFYNEQFF. As DNA, the CDR3 is TGCGCCAGCAGCCAAGATGGCCGTTTCTACAATGAGCAGTTCTTC.

This chain connects TRBV30 to TRBJ2-5, with a weak D call TRBD1 (6 bases). Trimming shortened V by 1 base and J by 5 bases, and 11 bases separated the two germline ends. This CDR3 spans 13 amino acids. Germline V gene data show CDR1 as GTSNPN and CDR2 as SVGIG (reference sequence). Here the CDR3 reads CAWSAGDGETQYF. CDR3 DNA: TGTGCCTGGAGTGCAGGGGATGGGGAGACCCAGTACTTC.

This chain connects TRBV10-3 to TRBJ1-6; D is undetermined. The germline V gene has CDR1 ENHRY and CDR2 SYGVKD. V gave up 10 bases and J gave up 9 bases, with 16 bases separating them. The CDR3 length is 13 residues. CDR3 nucleotides: TGTGCCACTACCCCCACGGTCGGTTCACCCCTCCACTTT. This sequence encodes CATTPTVGSPLHF.

The CDR3 DNA sequence: TGTGCCTGGAGTGTAGGGGTAGCGGGGGGGGCAGATACGCAGTATTTT. This sequence encodes CAWSVGVAGGADTQYF. The genes are TRBV30 and TRBJ2-3; the match to TRBD2 covers 11 bases. After removal of 0 bases from V and 4 bases from J, the junction contained 6 bases not matched to a gene. The CDR3 length is 16 residues. Germline values: CDR1 GTSNPN, CDR2 SVGIG (reference sequence).

Of note for this clone: A junction end diverges from the germline sequence, so it may reflect a read error. This chain links TRBV12-3 or TRBV12-4 with TRBJ2-7; a possible D gene is TRBD1 (5 bases). This CDR3 has 13 amino acids. Here the CDR3 reads CASSFVTAYEQYF. CDR3 in DNA: TGTGCCAGCAGTTTCGTGACAGCCTATGAGCAGTACTTC.

The CDR3 reads CASSTGTGGYEQYF. The CDR3 nucleotides are TGTGCCAGCAGTACCGGGACAGGGGGCTACGAGCAGTACTTC. This chain links TRBV2 with TRBJ2-7; 11 bases match TRBD1. CDR1 and CDR2 (germline): SNHLY, FYNNEI. The trim removed 5 bases at V and 3 bases at J, leaving 3 bases unmatched. The CDR3 has 14 amino acids. Drawing the rest from reference TRBV2 and TRBJ2-7, the complete variable domain is EPEVTQTPSHQVTQMGQEVILRCVPISNHLYFYWYRQILGQKVEFLVSFYNNEISEKSEIFDDQFSVERPDGSNFTLKIRSTKLEDSAMYFCASSTGTGGYEQYFGPGTRLTVT.

The chain combines TRBV10-2 with TRBJ2-4, with 7 nucleotides matching TRBD2. Germline CDR1 and CDR2: WSHSY and SAAADI. The length of the CDR3 is 17 residues. Trimming took 0 bases from V and 0 from J; bases not matched to a gene: 5. Here the CDR3 reads CASSESLAEIAKNIQYF. DNA of the CDR3: TGCGCCAGCAGTGAGTCTCTAGCGGAGATAGCCAAAAACATTCAGTACTTC.

V usage is TRBV19 and J usage is TRBJ1-5; no definite D call. With 1 base removed from V and 3 bases from J, the gap between germline ends came to 7 bases. The CDR3 spans 14 residues. Germline lookup yields CDR1 LNHDA and CDR2 SQIVND (reference sequence). The CDR3 DNA reads as TGTGCCAGTAGTATAGTTGGCCTCAATCAGCCCCAGCATTTT. It encodes CASSIVGLNQPQHF.

This clone was seen only once. This sequence joins TRBV3-1 (or the pseudogene TRBV3-2) and TRBJ1-3; D unresolved. With 4 bases removed from V and 0 bases from J, the gap between germline ends came to 10 bases. Per germline, CDR1 LGHDT and CDR2 YNNKEL (reference sequence). The CDR3 length is 15 residues. The CDR3 loop reads CASSLGGNSGNTIYF. DNA of the CDR3: TGTGCCAGCAGCCTCGGTGGTAACTCTGGAAACACCATATATTTT.

The chain recombines TRBV4-3 with TRBJ1-3, with D hard to call. The V gene's germline CDR1 is LGHNA and CDR2 YSLEER. The CDR3 totals 16 residues. V lost 0 bases, J lost 0 bases, and 9 bases lay in between. CDR3 in amino acids: CASSQEARLSGNTIYF. The DNA of the CDR3 is TGCGCCAGCAGCCAAGAAGCCAGGCTCTCTGGAAACACCATATATTTT.

The genes are TRBV7-2 and TRBJ2-1, with 7 bases lining up with TRBD2. This CDR3 has 16 residues. CDR1 is SGHTA, CDR2 FQGNSA, per germline. The V and J ends lost 0 bases and 7 bases, in that order; junction bases with no gene match: 9. Here the CDR3 DNA reads TGTGCCAGCAGCTTAGCGGGAGGGAGCGGGTGGAATGAGCAGTTCTTC. Its protein product is CASSLAGGSGWNEQFF.

V gene TRBV5-1 combines with J gene TRBJ2-2, with TRBD1 as a possible D gene (6 bases). Germline CDR1 and CDR2: SGHRS and YFSETQ. This CDR3 contains 14 residues. Trimming took off 5 bases at V and 6 bases at J, with 14 bases between the two ends. CDR3 sequence: CASSTQGRAGELFF. DNA for the CDR3: TGCGCCAGCAGTACACAGGGAAGGGCCGGGGAGCTGTTTTTT.

The V gene is TRBV27, the J gene TRBJ2-2, with 8 bases matching TRBD1. The CDR3 contains 15 residues. Germline CDR1 is MNHEY and CDR2 is SMNVEV (reference sequence). With 6 bases clipped from V and 8 bases from J, the junction kept 11 bases outside the gene matches. CDR3 sequence (DNA): TGTGCCAGCAGGAAACCAGGGGGCGCGATAGGGGAGCTGTTTTTT. It codes for CASRKPGGAIGELFF.

This sequence joins TRBV27 and TRBJ2-2, with TRBD2 matching over 10 bases. CDR3 length: 17 amino acids. The V and J ends lost 2 bases and 0 bases, in that order; junction bases with no gene match: 3. Per germline, CDR1 MNHEY and CDR2 SMNVEV (reference sequence). CDR3 in amino acids: CASSLSGTSANTGELFF. CDR3 sequence (DNA): TGTGCCAGCAGTTTAAGCGGGACTAGCGCGAACACCGGGGAGCTGTTTTTT.

The J gene is TRBJ2-3, the V gene TRBV6-6; maybe TRBD2 (6 bases). CDR1 MNHNY and CDR2 SVGAGI come from the germline V gene (reference sequence). The CDR3 is 15 amino acids. V was cut by 6 bases and J by 8 bases, with 21 bases left in between. CDR3 DNA: TGTGCCAGCAGCCAAACGGCGGGAAATAGCCCTACGCAGTATTTT. Translating it yields CASSQTAGNSPTQYF.

This chain uses TRBV10-3 with TRBJ1-1; D remains unclear. The V gene lost 6 bases and the J gene lost 1 base, with 6 bases spanning the gap. CDR1 and CDR2 (germline): ENHRY, SYGVKD. The CDR3 sequence is 12 residues long. The CDR3 sequence: CAISNRNTEAFF. The CDR3 DNA is TGTGCCATCAGCAACAGGAACACTGAAGCTTTCTTT.

Notes on this clone: The same CDR3 also results from other DNA sequences found in this sample. The J gene is TRBJ2-3, the V gene TRBV5-1; 8 nucleotides line up with TRBD2. V gave up 0 bases and J gave up 5 bases; unmatched junction bases: 5. The length of the CDR3 is 15 residues. In germline, CDR1 is SGHRS, CDR2 YFSETQ. In DNA form, the CDR3 reads TGCGCCAGCAGCTTGGTGGCGGGAGGAGGAGATACGCAGTATTTT. Encoded protein: CASSLVAGGGDTQYF.

The gene calls are TRBV6-5 and TRBJ1-1; D gene unclear. V lost 2 bases and J lost 4, with 11 bases in between. The V gene's germline CDR1 is MNHEY and CDR2 SVGAGI. This CDR3 spans 14 amino acids. As DNA, the CDR3 is TGTGCCAGCAGTTACCGTTACGGGAGCACTGAAGCTTTCTTT. Translated, it gives CASSYRYGSTEAFF.

This chain connects TRBV11-2 to TRBJ1-1, with D uncertain. Trimming removed 5 bases at V and 0 bases at J, with 13 bases between. The length of the CDR3 is 15 residues. CDR1 and CDR2 from the germline V gene are SGHAT and FQNNGV. CDR3 sequence (DNA): TGTGCCAGCAGCCCGAGGAGGGTTTTGAACACTGAAGCTTTCTTT. Translating it yields CASSPRRVLNTEAFF. Drawing the rest from reference TRBV11-2 and TRBJ1-1, the complete variable domain is EAGVAQSPRYKIIEKRQSVAFWCNPISGHATLYWYQQILGQGPKLLIQFQNNGVVDDSQLPKDRFSAERLKGVDSTLKIQPAKLEDSAVYLCASSPRRVLNTEAFFGQGTRLTVV.

The chain is built from TRBV14 and TRBJ2-1; TRBD2 agrees at 7 bases. The CDR3 extends over 16 amino acids. After removal of 2 bases from V and 6 bases from J, the junction contained 10 bases not matched to a gene. Germline V gene lookup returns CDR1 SGHDN and CDR2 FVKESK. CDR3: CASSQPGTTWINEQFF. In DNA, the CDR3 is TGTGCCAGCAGCCAACCCGGGACTACCTGGATCAATGAGCAGTTCTTC.

The J gene is TRBJ2-1, the V gene TRBV28; 11 bases align to TRBD1. CDR3 length: 15 residues. V shed 5 bases and J 7 bases; nucleotides not matched to a gene: 7. Looked up from germline, CDR1 is MDHEN and CDR2 is SYDVKM. In DNA form, the CDR3 reads TGTGCCAGCAGTCCCGTGCGGGACAGGGGGAATGAGCAGTTCTTC. This sequence encodes CASSPVRDRGNEQFF.

This sequence joins TRBV27 and TRBJ2-1; 8 nucleotides line up with TRBD2. CDR1 is MNHEY and CDR2 is SMNVEV in the germline V gene (reference sequence). J lost 6 bases, V lost 4 bases, and 5 bases had no gene match. The CDR3 is 14 residues long. The CDR3 bases are TGTGCCAGCAGTTACCCCGGACTAGCCAATGAGCAGTTCTTC. The encoded protein is CASSYPGLANEQFF.